The 27 T cell receptor beta chains below come from one sample, sequenced in a study of identical twins. Via MiXCR, TCRdb re-called the 5' RACE reads, giving one row per CDR3 protein. This table holds 600,000 to 850,000 distinct CDR3 sequences, about 18% found once. These same records also appear under a second study, on T cells expressing NK-cell markers.

The source material was PBMCs. The receptors originated from a woman younger than 30 in good health.

This clonotype turned up a few times. This chain connects TRBV7-9 to TRBJ2-3; perhaps TRBD2 as D (6 bases). The CDR3 extends over 16 amino acids. Germline V gene sequence: CDR1 SEHNR, CDR2 FQNEAQ (reference sequence). The ends were cut back, 5 bases at V and 0 bases at J, with 15 bases in the middle. The DNA of the CDR3 is TGTGCCAGCAGCGCAGAGGAGGGGACTAGCACAGATACGCAGTATTTT. Encoded protein: CASSAEEGTSTDTQYF.

This chain connects TRBV7-2 to TRBJ1-2; unclear D gene. Germline V gene sequence: CDR1 SGHTA, CDR2 FQGNSA. V was shortened by 0 bases and J by 7 bases, with 15 bases between the two germline ends. The CDR3 is 15 residues long. CDR3 region: CASSLAASRRLGYTF. DNA of the CDR3: TGTGCCAGCAGCTTAGCCGCCTCTCGGAGGCTTGGCTACACCTTC. Filled out from reference TRBV7-2 and TRBJ1-2, the complete variable domain reads GAGVSQSPSNKVTEKGKDVELRCDPISGHTALYWYRQSLGQGLEFLIYFQGNSAPDKSGLPSDRFSAERTGGSVSTLTIQRTQQEDSAVYLCASSLAASRRLGYTFGSGTRLTVV.

This clonotype occurred a few times. The V gene is TRBV6-1, the J gene TRBJ2-7; 14 bases map to TRBD2. The germline V gene encodes CDR1 MNHNS and CDR2 SASEGT. V dropped 4 bases and J dropped 3; count of bases not matched to a gene: 2. This CDR3 has 15 residues. The CDR3 DNA reads as TGTGCCAGCAGTGGACTAGCGGGAGGGGTCTACGAGCAGTACTTC. It specifies CASSGLAGGVYEQYF.

Comments on this clonotype: The junction shows a germline mismatch at one end, possibly a read error. The chain joins TRBV29-1 to TRBJ1-1; tentative D call: TRBD1 (5 bases). CDR1 and CDR2 from the germline V gene are SQVTM and ANQGSEA. This CDR3 is built from 11 residues. The CDR3 DNA sequence: TGCAGCGTTAAAGACCCAGGGTCGGCTTTCTTT. It encodes CSVKDPGSAFF. Looking up the rest from reference TRBV29-1 and TRBJ1-1 gives the full variable domain: SAVISQKPSRDICQRGTSLTIQCQVDSQVTMMFWYRQQPGQSLTLIATANQGSEATYESGFVIDKFPISRPNLTFSTLTVSNMSPEDSSIYLCSVKDPGSAFFGQGTRLTVV.

The table lists this clonotype with a few counts. This chain uses TRBV2 with TRBJ2-7; 7 bases align to TRBD2. The J segment lost 0 bases and the V segment lost 10 bases, leaving 12 bases of the junction unmatched. Germline CDR1 SNHLY, CDR2 FYNNEI. This CDR3 region has 15 residues. CDR3 amino acids: CAIGDYGSVSYEQYF. The CDR3 region has the DNA TGTGCCATCGGGGACTATGGCTCTGTCTCCTACGAGCAGTACTTC.

The rearrangement joins TRBV5-5 to TRBJ1-4; D unresolved. Trimming stripped 3 bases from V and 12 bases from J, with 9 bases between. This CDR3 contains 11 residues. Per germline, CDR1 SGHKS and CDR2 YYEKEE (reference sequence). CDR3 sequence: CASSYGEQLFF. The CDR3 DNA reads as TGTGCCAGCAGCTACGGGGAACAACTGTTTTTT.

This clonotype was counted between two and nine times. The chain is built from TRBV21-1 and TRBJ2-7. TRBV21-1 is a pseudogene. CDR3 size: 12 residues. CDR3 in amino acids: CATWSVSYEQYF. CDR3 in DNA: TGTGCCACCTGGTCGGTCTCCTACGAGCAGTACTTC.

Concerning this clonotype: No conserved phenylalanine or tryptophan ends this CDR3, so it is likely a read error. The DNA is left out, because the CDR3 cannot be placed on it with certainty; the CDR3 is given as TCRdb lists it. The V call is TRBV9, the J call TRBJ2-5. Including both end residues, the CDR3 is 8 amino acids long. The V gene's germline CDR1 is SGDLS and CDR2 YYNGEE. The CDR3 protein is CASSPRLY.

This chain joins TRBV12-3 or TRBV12-4 and TRBJ2-3; tentatively, D is TRBD2 (5 bases). V shed 5 bases and J shed 0 bases, with 18 bases lying between them. This CDR3 contains 17 residues. The CDR3 sequence: CASSSPRAEPSTDTQYF. The DNA for the CDR3 is TGTGCCAGCAGTAGCCCCCGAGCGGAGCCTAGCACAGATACGCAGTATTTT.

The chain joins TRBV12-3 or TRBV12-4 to TRBJ2-2; TRBD2 agrees at 12 bases. V lost 5 bases and J lost 6; bases outside the gene matches: 4. This CDR3 is built from 15 residues. The CDR3 is CASSELAGGAGELFF. CDR3 bases: TGTGCCAGCAGTGAACTAGCGGGAGGCGCCGGGGAGCTGTTTTTT.

This chain connects TRBV6-1 to TRBJ1-3; D gene uncertain. The CDR3 spans 14 residues. V was trimmed by 6 bases and J by 0 bases, leaving 9 bases between them. CDR1 and CDR2 from the germline V gene are MNHNS and SASEGT. CDR3 DNA sequence: TGTGCCAGCAGGCCGGAAGGCTCTGGAAACACCATATATTTT. It specifies CASRPEGSGNTIYF.

The chain carries TRBV3-1 and TRBJ2-1; no definite D call. The CDR3 totals 16 residues. Looked up from germline, CDR1 is LGHDT and CDR2 is YNNKEL (reference sequence). V was pared by 0 bases and J by 7 bases, with 16 bases between. In nucleotides, the CDR3 is TGTGCCAGCAGCCAAGATCATTCCAGTCTCGGGAATGAGCAGTTCTTC. Its protein is CASSQDHSSLGNEQFF.

This chain links TRBV12-3 or TRBV12-4 with TRBJ2-1; 12 bases are a match to TRBD2. The CDR3 is 19 residues long. Trimming took 11 bases from V and 8 from J; bases not matched to a gene: 25. The CDR3 reads CACCLRASGGARVAHEQFF. As DNA, the CDR3 is TGTGCCTGCTGTTTAAGAGCTAGCGGGGGGGCTCGCGTCGCCCATGAGCAGTTCTTC.

This sequence joins TRBV5-1 and TRBJ2-1; 8 nucleotides match TRBD1. The CDR3 extends over 15 amino acids. The ends lost 3 bases at V and 2 bases at J; junction bases unmatched: 4. Per the germline V gene, CDR1 is SGHRS and CDR2 is YFSETQ. Here the CDR3 reads CASSSGTGPYNEQFF. In DNA, the CDR3 is TGCGCCAGCAGCTCCGGGACAGGCCCCTACAATGAGCAGTTCTTC.

This clonotype came up a few times. This chain links TRBV19 with TRBJ1-1; the D is unclear. The CDR3 sequence is 13 residues long. V lost 6 bases to trimming and J lost 1 base, with 9 bases between them. Germline values: CDR1 LNHDA, CDR2 SQIVND (reference sequence). CDR3 residues: CASRETRNTEAFF. DNA of the CDR3: TGTGCCAGTAGGGAGACCCGGAACACTGAAGCTTTCTTT.

The chain combines TRBV7-9 with TRBJ2-1; 10 bases agree with TRBD2. There are 14 residues in the CDR3. The germline CDR1 and CDR2 sequences are SEHNR and FQNEAQ (reference sequence). The J segment lost 7 bases and the V segment lost 8 bases, leaving 8 bases of the junction unmatched. CDR3: CASEVSSGRNEQFF. CDR3 DNA sequence: TGTGCCAGCGAAGTGTCTAGCGGGAGAAATGAGCAGTTCTTC.

The chain employs TRBV3-1 and TRBJ2-7; no clear D. With 6 bases removed from V and 6 bases from J, the gap between germline ends came to 12 bases. The CDR3 totals 12 residues. Germline V gene data show CDR1 as LGHDT and CDR2 as YNNKEL (reference sequence). The CDR3 is CASSSTWREQYF. The CDR3 DNA reads TGTGCCAGCAGTTCCACCTGGCGCGAGCAGTACTTC.

This rearrangement joins TRBV20-1 to TRBJ2-1; D is perhaps TRBD2 (7 bases). Germline loops: CDR1 DFQATT, CDR2 SNEGSKA (reference sequence). The V and J ends lost 0 bases and 15 bases respectively, with 30 bases between them. The CDR3 sequence is 17 residues long. CDR3 loop: CSARELAGARPTVGAFF. The CDR3 DNA reads as TGCAGTGCTAGAGAACTTGCGGGAGCACGGCCGACGGTGGGGGCGTTCTTC.

The V gene is TRBV15, the J gene TRBJ2-5; perhaps TRBD1 as D (5 bases). Looked up from germline, CDR1 is LNHNV and CDR2 is YYDKDF (reference sequence). The CDR3 sequence is 13 residues long. V lost 0 bases, J lost 4 bases, and 6 bases lay in between. The CDR3: CATSRDTGETQYF. The CDR3 DNA reads as TGTGCCACCAGCAGAGATACAGGAGAGACCCAGTACTTC.

In this sample, this clonotype turned up a few times. The chain couples TRBV13 to TRBJ2-3; the D gene is possibly TRBD2 (5 bases). The V gene lost 5 bases and the J gene lost 6 bases, with 15 bases spanning the gap. Germline loops: CDR1 PRHDT, CDR2 FYEKMQ (reference sequence). The CDR3 is made up of 14 amino acids. As DNA, the CDR3 is TGTGCCAGCAGCGTCGGACTGGAACAGGATACGCAGTATTTT. The encoded protein is CASSVGLEQDTQYF.

In DNA, the CDR3 is TGTGCCAGCCGCCCAACGGGGGCCACCGGGGAGCTGTTTTTT. Translation gives CASRPTGATGELFF. The chain recombines TRBV5-6 with TRBJ2-2; perhaps D is TRBD1 or TRBD2 (6 bases each). This CDR3 has 14 residues. V was clipped by 7 bases and J by 4 bases, with 14 bases between them. The germline CDR1 and CDR2 sequences are SGHDT and YYEEEE.

The J gene is TRBJ1-3, the V gene TRBV6-5; perhaps TRBD1 as D (5 bases). There are 15 residues in the CDR3. Germline loops: CDR1 MNHEY, CDR2 SVGAGI. Trimming removed 4 bases from V and 1 base from J, with 11 bases in between. The CDR3 DNA reads TGTGCCAGCAGTTGGGACGCCCTTTCTGGAAACACCATATATTTT. Translating gives CASSWDALSGNTIYF.

The rearrangement joins TRBV5-6 to TRBJ2-1; D ambiguous. Trimming pared 4 bases from V and 2 bases from J, leaving 13 bases between. CDR3 size: 15 residues. CDR1 is SGHDT, CDR2 YYEEEE, per germline. In DNA form, the CDR3 reads TGTGCCAGCAGCGCGGCGGAAGCGCCCTACAATGAGCAGTTCTTC. Protein product: CASSAAEAPYNEQFF.

The chain joins TRBV12-5 to TRBJ2-3; D may match TRBD1 or TRBD2 (5 bases each). Between the trimmed V and J ends, which lost 4 bases and 4 bases, there was a span of 18 bases. This CDR3 is 16 amino acids long. Per germline, CDR1 LGHNT and CDR2 FRNRAP. CDR3 sequence: CASGSPGTTGADTQYF. In nucleotides, the CDR3 is TGTGCTAGTGGTTCACCCGGGACCACAGGAGCAGATACGCAGTATTTT. Full variable domain (rest looked up from reference TRBV12-5 and TRBJ2-3): DARVTQTPRHKVTEMGQEVTMRCQPILGHNTVFWYRQTMMQGLELLAYFRNRAPLDDSGMPKDRFSAEMPDATLATLKIQPSEPRDSAVYFCASGSPGTTGADTQYFGPGTRLTVL.

This clonotype came up many times. This chain uses TRBV20-1 with TRBJ2-7, with D possibly matching TRBD2 (5 bases). Germline V gives CDR1 DFQATT, CDR2 SNEGSKA (reference sequence). V lost 6 bases and J lost 4, with 13 bases in between. The CDR3 runs 12 residues. CDR3 in amino acids: CSATGSRYEQYF. The CDR3 bases are TGCAGTGCCACGGGATCGCGTTACGAGCAGTACTTC.

J is TRBJ2-4 and V is TRBV12-3 or TRBV12-4, with a tentative D call TRBD2 (7 bases). This CDR3 contains 15 residues. Trimming took 8 bases from V and 7 from J, leaving 21 bases between them. DNA of the CDR3: TGTGCCAGCGGGGGGGCTCAACTAGGGAGGAACATTCAGTACTTC. Protein sequence: CASGGAQLGRNIQYF.

This chain joins TRBV7-6 and TRBJ2-5; the D gene is possibly TRBD1 (6 bases). Trimming left V 1 base short and J 4 bases short, with 19 bases between. CDR1 and CDR2 from the germline V gene are SGHVS and FNYEAQ. The CDR3 has 17 amino acids. The CDR3, as DNA: TGTGCCAGCAGCTTAGTGGTGTGGACAGTACCACTAGAGACCCAGTACTTC. It encodes CASSLVVWTVPLETQYF.